The T cell receptor beta chain described here comes from a study of shared clonotypes between healthy human individuals. Findings and caveats of the study: Richness estimates generally favored naive over memory subsets. Non-shared clonotypes had lower generation probabilities than those shared by all four donors.

Caucasian adults living in Nashville, Tennessee, provided all samples. The study separated CD4+ cells into CD45RA+ naive and CD45RA-negative memory subsets. A note on this clone: Its antigen is unknown.

The data were produced by immunoSEQ multiplex PCR, yet TCRdb's version contains in-frame clones alone and is incomplete. The sample has roughly 1,000,000 clones, 78% seen once; the top ten hold more than 0.45%. This CDR3 comprises 17 residues. V trimming: 4 bases; J trimming: 2 bases; junction bases outside the gene matches: 13. The germline V gene encodes CDR1 MNHNS and CDR2 SASEGT. The chain carries TRBV6-1 and TRBJ1-2; 7 bases agree with TRBD1. Material for sequencing was memory CD4+ T cells from PBMCs. Subset: CD45RA-negative fraction. The TCR sequence derives from a man aged 18 to 35 in good health. Some clones in this sample may be carry-over from other donors' samples. The CDR3 DNA sequence: TGTGCCAGCAGTGCCTACGGGACAGCGGGGCGAAACTATGGCTACACCTTC. Translation: CASSAYGTAGRNYGYTF.